Shown below are 16 T cell receptor beta chains from a single sample sequenced in a study of OX40 agonist ivuxolimab in advanced cancers. Clones were sequenced by immunoSEQ multiplex PCR, and TCRdb holds only the in-frame ones, with some missing. The sample lists about 28,000 clones, around 86% seen once, with 48% in the top ten. This specimen was CD4+ or CD8+ T cells sorted from blood, taken in a trial of the OX40 agonist ivuxolimab. These TCRs come from an adult with an advanced solid tumor such as melanoma, head and neck, liver or kidney cancer.

The chain employs TRBV5-6 and TRBJ2-3, with TRBD2 matching over 10 bases. The ends lost 3 bases at V and 9 bases at J; junction bases unmatched: 22. CDR1 and CDR2 from the germline V gene are SGHDT and YYEEEE. This CDR3 has 19 residues. In DNA, the CDR3 is TGTGCCAGCAGCTGGGTCCCGCTAGCGGGGGTGGAGTGGAGAGGCACGCAGTATTTT. This encodes CASSWVPLAGVEWRGTQYF. The whole variable domain, remainder taken from reference TRBV5-6 and TRBJ2-3, is DAGVTQSPTHLIKTRGQQVTLRCSPKSGHDTVSWYQQALGQGPQFIFQYYEEEERQRGNFPDRFSGHQFPNYSSELNVNALLLGDSALYLCASSWVPLAGVEWRGTQYFGPGTRLTVL.

The chain joins TRBV6-6 to TRBJ1-6; no firm D call. Germline V lookup: CDR1 MNHNY, CDR2 SVGAGI (reference sequence). V was pared by 2 bases and J by 10 bases, with 6 bases between. The CDR3 spans 12 residues. For the CDR3, the DNA is TGTGCCAGCAGTTACCTGAAGTCACCCCTCCACTTT. It translates to CASSYLKSPLHF.

This clone was observed a handful of times. V gene TRBV2 combines with J gene TRBJ2-3, with 8 bases identical to TRBD2. The junction had 14 bases not matched to a gene; V was cut back by 0 bases and J by 6 bases. Per germline, CDR1 SNHLY and CDR2 FYNNEI. The CDR3 loop spans 18 amino acids. CDR3 loop: CASSEALQSGGSADTQYF. The CDR3 DNA reads as TGTGCCAGCAGTGAAGCGCTTCAAAGCGGGGGCTCCGCGGATACGCAGTATTTT.

The chain recombines TRBV14 with TRBJ2-7; D remains ambiguous. V shed 1 base and J shed 6 bases, with 4 bases lying between them. The CDR3 is 11 residues long. Germline V gene data show CDR1 as SGHDN and CDR2 as FVKESK. The CDR3 DNA reads as TGTGCCAGCAGCCAAGGTTTCGAGCAGTACTTC. Translation: CASSQGFEQYF. The entire variable domain, with the rest obtained from reference TRBV14 and TRBJ2-7, is as follows: EAGVTQFPSHSVIEKGQTVTLRCDPISGHDNLYWYRRVMGKEIKFLLHFVKESKQDESGMPNNRFLAERTGGTYSTLKVQPAELEDSGVYFCASSQGFEQYFGPGTRLTVT.

The chain links TRBV27 to TRBJ2-1; weak D call: TRBD1 (6 bases). In germline, CDR1 is MNHEY, CDR2 SMNVEV (reference sequence). The CDR3 sequence is 15 residues long. Trimming cost V 5 bases and J 7 bases, with 18 bases left between them. The CDR3 region is CASSLGTLNRNEQFF. The CDR3 DNA reads as TGTGCCAGCAGTCTAGGGACACTTAACAGGAATGAGCAGTTCTTC.

This chain connects TRBV29-1 to TRBJ2-4, with 11 bases matching TRBD2. With V trimmed by 7 bases and J by 0 bases, 11 bases remained unmatched. The CDR3 consists of 17 residues. CDR1 is SQVTM and CDR2 is ANQGSEA in the germline V gene. The CDR3 region is CSGGLAGLLGAKNIQYF. The CDR3 DNA is TGCAGCGGCGGACTAGCGGGCCTGCTGGGAGCCAAAAACATTCAGTACTTC.

V is TRBV6-4 and J is TRBJ2-1; 12 bases are shared with TRBD1. CDR1 MRHNA and CDR2 SNTAGT come from the germline V gene. Losses at the gene ends were 0 bases for V and 9 bases for J; bases not matched to a gene: 3. The CDR3 sequence is 15 residues long. This CDR3 reads CASSDSGTGGAEQFF. The CDR3 coding sequence is TGTGCCAGCAGTGACTCTGGGACAGGGGGCGCTGAGCAGTTCTTC.

V usage is TRBV9 and J usage is TRBJ2-5; TRBD2 is a possible D gene (5 bases). The V and J ends lost 0 bases and 4 bases respectively, with 13 bases between them. The germline CDR1 and CDR2 sequences are SGDLS and YYNGEE. The CDR3 consists of 15 residues. CDR3 loop: CASSVGGLSGETQYF. DNA for the CDR3: TGTGCCAGCAGCGTAGGAGGGTTGTCGGGAGAGACCCAGTACTTC.

This chain connects TRBV4-2 to TRBJ2-2; D unresolved. The V gene's germline CDR1 is LGHNA and CDR2 YNFKEQ. The V gene lost 0 bases and the J gene lost 0 bases, with 11 bases spanning the gap. This CDR3 region has 17 residues. CDR3 DNA: TGTGCCAGCAGCCAAGATCTTAGGGTAGCGAACACCGGGGAGCTGTTTTTT. This codes for CASSQDLRVANTGELFF.

The chain carries TRBV7-9 and TRBJ2-5; D is possibly TRBD1 (6 bases). Per germline, CDR1 SEHNR and CDR2 FQNEAQ (reference sequence). This CDR3 has 13 amino acids. V was cut by 5 bases and J by 1 base, with 8 bases left in between. The CDR3, as DNA: TGTGCCAGCAGCGACAGGTCCCAAGAGACCCAGTACTTC. This encodes CASSDRSQETQYF.

Concerning this clone: Additional DNA sequences in this sample encode the identical CDR3. V gene TRBV4-1 combines with J gene TRBJ2-5; D remains ambiguous. The V and J ends lost 6 bases and 2 bases respectively, with 7 bases between them. The CDR3 is 12 amino acids. CDR1 is MGHRA and CDR2 is YSYEKL in the germline V gene. This CDR3 is CASSPEQETQYF. The CDR3 DNA reads TGCGCCAGCAGTCCGGAACAAGAGACCCAGTACTTC.

This clone was seen a few times. The chain uses TRBV28 and TRBJ2-1; D is unclear. The CDR3 extends over 13 amino acids. Germline V lookup: CDR1 MDHEN, CDR2 SYDVKM. Between the trimmed V and J ends, which lost 3 bases and 9 bases, there was a span of 12 bases. This CDR3 reads CASSFSGNGEQFF. CDR3 nucleotides: TGTGCCAGCAGTTTCAGTGGGAACGGTGAGCAGTTCTTC.

The chain uses TRBV20-1 and TRBJ1-2; D remains unclear. Trimming cost V 5 bases and J 6 bases, with 4 bases left between them. The CDR3 is made up of 9 amino acids. From germline, CDR1 is DFQATT and CDR2 SNEGSKA (reference sequence). The CDR3 nucleotides read TGCAGTGCTTTTGATGGCTACACCTTC. This translates into CSAFDGYTF.

This clone was observed a few times. This chain joins TRBV14 and TRBJ1-2, with TRBD1 matching 9 bases. Germline values: CDR1 SGHDN, CDR2 FVKESK. The length of the CDR3 is 12 residues. Germline trimming cut 4 bases from V and 8 bases from J; bases unmatched to any gene: 2. CDR3 in amino acids: CASSLTGGGYTF. DNA of the CDR3: TGTGCCAGCAGCCTTACAGGGGGCGGCTACACCTTC. Complete variable domain (other parts from reference TRBV14 and TRBJ1-2): EAGVTQFPSHSVIEKGQTVTLRCDPISGHDNLYWYRRVMGKEIKFLLHFVKESKQDESGMPNNRFLAERTGGTYSTLKVQPAELEDSGVYFCASSLTGGGYTFGSGTRLTVV.

This chain uses TRBV5-4 with TRBJ2-1, with D tentatively TRBD1 (6 bases). The V gene's germline CDR1 is SGHNT and CDR2 YYREEE (reference sequence). The CDR3 totals 15 residues. V was shortened by 6 bases and J by 5 bases, with 18 bases between the two germline ends. The CDR3 is CASTSLGQINNEQFF. CDR3 nucleotide sequence: TGTGCCAGCACCTCCTTGGGACAAATTAACAATGAGCAGTTCTTC. Variable domain in full (rest from reference TRBV5-4 and TRBJ2-1): ETGVTQSPTHLIKTRGQQVTLRCSSQSGHNTVSWYQQALGQGPQFIFQYYREEENGRGNFPPRFSGLQFPNYSSELNVNALELDDSALYLCASTSLGQINNEQFFGPGTRLTVL.

In its sample, this clone was seen once. This chain uses TRBV4-3 with TRBJ1-4, with D perhaps TRBD1 (5 bases). CDR1 and CDR2 from the germline V gene are LGHNA and YSLEER. Trimming took 0 bases from V and 7 from J, leaving 12 bases between them. The CDR3 runs 15 residues. CDR3 nucleotides: TGCGCCAGCAGCCAAGATTCAGGGCCCTCTGAAAAACTGTTTTTT. As protein: CASSQDSGPSEKLFF.